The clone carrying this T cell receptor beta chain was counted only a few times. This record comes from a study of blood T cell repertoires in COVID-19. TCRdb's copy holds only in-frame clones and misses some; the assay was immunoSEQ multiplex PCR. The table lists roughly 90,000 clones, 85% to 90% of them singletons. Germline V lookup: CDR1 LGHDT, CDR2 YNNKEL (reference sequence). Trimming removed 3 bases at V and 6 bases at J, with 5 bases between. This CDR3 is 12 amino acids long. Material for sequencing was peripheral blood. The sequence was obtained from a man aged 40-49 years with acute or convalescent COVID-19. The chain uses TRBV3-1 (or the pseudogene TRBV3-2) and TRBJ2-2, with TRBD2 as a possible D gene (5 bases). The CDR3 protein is CASSQEAGELFF. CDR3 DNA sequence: TGTGCCAGCAGCCAGGAGGCCGGGGAGCTGTTTTTT.